This entry is about one T cell receptor (beta chain). This CDR3 contains 16 residues. Germline CDR1 reads SEHNR; CDR2 reads FQNEAQ (reference sequence). V lost 7 bases to trimming and J lost 2 bases, with 17 bases between them. This sample is part of a study of cytomegalovirus exposure and HLA in healthy donors. A multiplex PCR was run with 60 Vbeta primers and 13 Jbeta primers. Clones were read by immunoSEQ multiplex PCR, and TCRdb kept only the in-frame ones, dropping some. The table lists roughly 100,000 clones, around 76% of them singletons. The chain uses TRBV7-9 and TRBJ1-4; TRBD1 is a possible D gene (5 bases). The sequenced sample was PBMCs. This clonotype was sampled from a man in his forties in good health and CMV-seropositive. CDR3 sequence: CASTPLGLGTNEKLFF. CDR3 DNA: TGTGCCAGCACCCCGTTGGGGCTAGGGACTAATGAAAAACTGTTTTTT.